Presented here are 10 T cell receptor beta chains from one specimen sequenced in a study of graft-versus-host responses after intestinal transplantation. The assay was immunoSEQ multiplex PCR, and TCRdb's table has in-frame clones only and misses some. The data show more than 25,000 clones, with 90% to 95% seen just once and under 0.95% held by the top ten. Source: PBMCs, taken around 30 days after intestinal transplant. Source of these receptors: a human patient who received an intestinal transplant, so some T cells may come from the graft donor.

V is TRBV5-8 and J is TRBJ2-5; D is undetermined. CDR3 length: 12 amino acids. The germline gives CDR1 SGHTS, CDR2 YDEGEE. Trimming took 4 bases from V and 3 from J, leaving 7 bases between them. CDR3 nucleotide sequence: TGTGCCAGCAGCGGGTGGGAAGAGACCCAGTACTTC. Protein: CASSGWEETQYF. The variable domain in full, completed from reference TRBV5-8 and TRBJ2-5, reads EAGVTQSPTHLIKTRGQQATLRCSPISGHTSVYWYQQALGLGLQFLLWYDEGEERNRGNFPPRFSGRQFPNYSSELNVNALELEDSALYLCASSGWEETQYFGPGTRLLVL.

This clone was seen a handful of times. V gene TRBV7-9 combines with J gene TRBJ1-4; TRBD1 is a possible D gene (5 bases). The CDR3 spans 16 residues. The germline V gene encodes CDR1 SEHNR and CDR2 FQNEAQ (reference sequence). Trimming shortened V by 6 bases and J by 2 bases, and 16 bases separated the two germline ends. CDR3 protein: CASSPFTGATNEKLFF. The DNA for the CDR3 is TGTGCCAGCAGTCCTTTCACAGGTGCCACTAATGAAAAACTGTTTTTT.

The CDR3 DNA sequence: TGTGCCAGTAGTAAAAGGGGGCAGGTTGAAGCTTTCTTT. The encoded protein is CASSKRGQVEAFF. The chain joins TRBV19 to TRBJ1-1; 7 bases are shared with TRBD1. The V segment lost 4 bases and the J segment 7 bases; nucleotides outside the gene matches: 6. CDR3 length: 13 amino acids. Germline V gives CDR1 LNHDA, CDR2 SQIVND (reference sequence). The full variable domain, with the rest looked up from reference TRBV19 and TRBJ1-1, is DGGITQSPKYLFRKEGQNVTLSCEQNLNHDAMYWYRQDPGQGLRLIYYSQIVNDFQKGDIAEGYSVSREKKESFPLTVTSAQKNPTAFYLCASSKRGQVEAFFGQGTRLTVV.

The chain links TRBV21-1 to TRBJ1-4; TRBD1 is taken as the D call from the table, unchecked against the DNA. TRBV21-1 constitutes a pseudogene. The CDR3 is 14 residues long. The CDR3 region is CASSNRATNEKLFF. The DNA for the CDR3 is TGTGCCAGCAGCAACAGGGCAACTAATGAAAAACTGTTTTTT.

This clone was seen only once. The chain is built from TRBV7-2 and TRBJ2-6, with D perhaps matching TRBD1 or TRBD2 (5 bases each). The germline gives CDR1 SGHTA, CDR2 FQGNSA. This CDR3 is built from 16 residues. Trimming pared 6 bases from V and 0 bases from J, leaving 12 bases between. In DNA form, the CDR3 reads TGTGCCAGCAGTCGAGACGGGACCTCTGGGGCCAACGTCCTGACTTTC. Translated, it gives CASSRDGTSGANVLTF.

The CDR3 reads CAISEDRAGFHF. Written as DNA, the CDR3 is TGTGCCATCAGTGAAGACAGGGCTGGTTTCCACTTT. The chain recombines TRBV10-3 with TRBJ1-6; the match to TRBD1 covers 7 bases. V shed 3 bases, J shed 17 bases, and the junction held 7 bases outside the gene matches. The length of the CDR3 is 12 residues. CDR1 is ENHRY, CDR2 SYGVKD, per germline.

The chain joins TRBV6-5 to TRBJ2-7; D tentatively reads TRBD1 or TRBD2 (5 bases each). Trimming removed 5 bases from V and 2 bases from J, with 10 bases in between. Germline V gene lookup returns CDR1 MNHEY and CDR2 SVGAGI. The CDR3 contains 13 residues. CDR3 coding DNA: TGTGCCAGCAGTGCCCGGGGACCCTACGAGCAGTACTTC. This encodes CASSARGPYEQYF.

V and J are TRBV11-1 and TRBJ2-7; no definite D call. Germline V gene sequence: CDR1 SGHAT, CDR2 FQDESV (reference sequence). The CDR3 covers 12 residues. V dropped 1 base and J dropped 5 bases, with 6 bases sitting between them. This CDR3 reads CASSLEGNEQYF. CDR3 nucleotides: TGTGCCAGCAGCTTAGAAGGGAACGAGCAGTACTTC.

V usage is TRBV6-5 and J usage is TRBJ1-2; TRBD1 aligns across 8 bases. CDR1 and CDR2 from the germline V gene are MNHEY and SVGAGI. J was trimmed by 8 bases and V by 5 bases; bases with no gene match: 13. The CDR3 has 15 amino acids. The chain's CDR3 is CASSRPGQALGGYTF. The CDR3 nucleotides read TGTGCCAGCAGTCGACCGGGACAGGCTTTGGGGGGCTACACCTTC.

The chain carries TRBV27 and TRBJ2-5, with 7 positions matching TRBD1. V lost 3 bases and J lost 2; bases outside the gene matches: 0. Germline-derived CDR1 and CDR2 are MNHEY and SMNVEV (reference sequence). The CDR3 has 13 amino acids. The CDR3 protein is CASSFRGQETQYF. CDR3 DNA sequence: TGTGCCAGCAGTTTCAGGGGGCAAGAGACCCAGTACTTC.